This T cell receptor (beta chain) is from a study of blood T cell repertoires in COVID-19. Looking at the study overall: Researchers got acute and convalescent COVID-19 samples from the United States, Italy and Spain.

Germline V gives CDR1 MNHEY, CDR2 SVGAGI. V was trimmed by 6 bases and J by 0 bases, leaving 12 bases between them. This CDR3 spans 15 amino acids. Enrollment of patients from Seattle took place during active infection, with longitudinal follow-up. In the original analysis: Scientists estimated how many nucleated cells there were by amplifying reference gene primers. Some clones are missing from TCRdb's copy, which holds only in-frame ones; the method was immunoSEQ multiplex PCR. That table is the source of V, J and clone size, and D and trimming were worked out from the DNA. Of about 58,000 clones listed, around four fifths are singletons.

The rearrangement uses TRBV6-5 and TRBJ2-1; perhaps TRBD2 as D (5 bases). Sequencing was carried out using peripheral blood. The clonotype comes from a man aged 55 to 70 with COVID-19, enrolled during active disease. The CDR3 loop is CASRGAAASYNEQFF. CDR3 nucleotides: TGTGCCAGCAGAGGAGCGGCCGCCTCCTACAATGAGCAGTTCTTC.